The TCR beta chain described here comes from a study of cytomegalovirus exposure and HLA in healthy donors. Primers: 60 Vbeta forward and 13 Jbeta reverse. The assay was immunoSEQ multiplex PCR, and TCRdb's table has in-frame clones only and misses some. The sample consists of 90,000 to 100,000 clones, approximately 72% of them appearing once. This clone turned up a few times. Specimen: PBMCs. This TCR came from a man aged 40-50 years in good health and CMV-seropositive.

The CDR3 coding sequence is TGTGCCAGCAGCCGTGGGACTAGCGCACAAGAGACCCAGTACTTC. It translates to CASSRGTSAQETQYF. The chain recombines TRBV7-9 with TRBJ2-5; 10 bases fit TRBD2. This CDR3 has 15 residues. V trimming: 5 bases; J trimming: 2 bases; junction bases outside the gene matches: 5. Germline V gene data show CDR1 as SEHNR and CDR2 as FQNEAQ (reference sequence).